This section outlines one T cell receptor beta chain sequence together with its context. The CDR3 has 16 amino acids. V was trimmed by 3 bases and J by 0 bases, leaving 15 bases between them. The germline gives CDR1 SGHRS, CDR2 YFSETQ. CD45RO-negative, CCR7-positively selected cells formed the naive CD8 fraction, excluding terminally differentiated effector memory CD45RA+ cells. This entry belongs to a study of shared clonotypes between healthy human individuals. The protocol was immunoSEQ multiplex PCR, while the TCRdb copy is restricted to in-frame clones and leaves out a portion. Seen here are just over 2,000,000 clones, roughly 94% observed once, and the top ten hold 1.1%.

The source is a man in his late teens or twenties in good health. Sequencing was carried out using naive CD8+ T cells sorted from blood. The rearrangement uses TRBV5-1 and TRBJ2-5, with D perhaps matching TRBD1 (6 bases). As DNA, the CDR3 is TGCGCCAGCAGCTGGCCCCCGGACAGCAACCAAGAGACCCAGTACTTC. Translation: CASSWPPDSNQETQYF. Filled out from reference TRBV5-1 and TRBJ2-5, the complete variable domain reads KAGVTQTPRYLIKTRGQQVTLSCSPISGHRSVSWYQQTPGQGLQFLFEYFSETQRNKGNFPGRFSGRQFSNSRSEMNVSTLELGDSALYLCASSWPPDSNQETQYFGPGTRLLVL.